This T cell receptor beta chain was sequenced during a study of T cell changes during pregnancy in multiple sclerosis (dated by TCRdb to between 2018 and 2020). With respect to the entire study: In women with multiple sclerosis, the researchers looked at how the T cell repertoire shifted as pregnancy progressed.

The CDR3 starts with the cysteine, ends with the phenylalanine, and has 15 residues. Just the 45-base CDR3 DNA is kept, in frame starting at base 1. Cut back by 1 base and 7 bases, the V and J ends lie 11 bases apart. The germline V gene gives CDR1 as SNHLY and CDR2 as FYNNEI. Library generation was performed with the immunoSEQ multiplex PCR assay. As stored in TCRdb, this immuneACCESS dataset retains in-frame rearrangements with V and J assigned. A fraction of the clones does not appear; measured against another copy, unresolved V genes explain less than half of the discrepancy, and the remainder lacks a known reason. The sample records some 42,000 clones, roughly 85% of which are singletons. Roughly 0.87% of the sample rests with the top ten. Concerning this clone: Its recognized antigen is unknown. Base qualities were left out, and no much larger clone turns up one base away.

The sequencing used CD4+ T cells from peripheral blood mononuclear cells, collected after pregnancy. The V and J genes are TRBV2 and TRBJ1-6; confidence is insufficient to name the D gene. The source is a female donor with multiple sclerosis, enrolled in a pregnancy study. In nucleotides, the sequence is TGTGCCAGCAGTGAAGTCGCAGGTGGGAATTCACCCCTCCACTTT. It is translated as CASSEVAGGNSPLHF.